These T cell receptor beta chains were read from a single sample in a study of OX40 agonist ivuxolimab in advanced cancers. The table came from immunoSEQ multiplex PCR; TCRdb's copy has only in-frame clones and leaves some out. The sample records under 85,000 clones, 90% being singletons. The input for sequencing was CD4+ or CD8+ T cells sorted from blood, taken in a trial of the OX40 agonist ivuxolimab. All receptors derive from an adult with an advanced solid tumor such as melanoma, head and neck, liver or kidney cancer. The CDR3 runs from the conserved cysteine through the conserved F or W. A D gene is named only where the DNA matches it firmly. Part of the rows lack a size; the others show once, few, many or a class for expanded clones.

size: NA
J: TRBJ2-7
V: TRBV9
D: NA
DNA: TGTGCCAGCAGCGTAGATGCGGGAAGCTACGAGCAGTACTTC
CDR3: CASSVDAGSYEQYF

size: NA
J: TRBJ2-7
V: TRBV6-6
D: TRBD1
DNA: TGTGCCAGCAGCGCTGCCGGGACAGGGGGCAACGAGCAGTACTTC
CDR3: CASSAAGTGGNEQYF

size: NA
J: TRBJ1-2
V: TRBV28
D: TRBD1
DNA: TGTGCCAGCAGTTCCAGGGGGCGGGGTGGTGGCTACACCTTC
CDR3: CASSSRGRGGGYTF

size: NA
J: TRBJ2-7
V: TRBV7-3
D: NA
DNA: TGTGCCAGCAGCTTAGAGGGGGGAAGGACCTACGAGCAGTACTTC
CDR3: CASSLEGGRTYEQYF

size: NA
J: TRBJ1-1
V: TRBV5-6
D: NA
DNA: TGTGCCAGCAGCGCCGACCTGGGCACTGAAGCTTTCTTT
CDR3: CASSADLGTEAFF

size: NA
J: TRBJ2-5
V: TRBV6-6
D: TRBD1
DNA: TGTGCCAGCAGTCTCGGGACAGGGCGTCAAGAGACCCAGTACTTC
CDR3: CASSLGTGRQETQYF

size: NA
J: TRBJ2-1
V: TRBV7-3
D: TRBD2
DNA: TGTGCCAGCAGCACCGGGACTAGCGGTTATGAGCAGTTCTTC
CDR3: CASSTGTSGYEQFF

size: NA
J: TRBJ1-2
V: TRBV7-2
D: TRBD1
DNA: TGTGCCAGCAGCTTAGGGCAGGGGGCATATGGCTACACCTTC
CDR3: CASSLGQGAYGYTF

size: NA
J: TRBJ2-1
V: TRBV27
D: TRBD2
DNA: TGTGCCAGCAGTTTTACTAGCGGGAGTCTCCTCGGCAATGAGCAGTTCTTC
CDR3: CASSFTSGSLLGNEQFF

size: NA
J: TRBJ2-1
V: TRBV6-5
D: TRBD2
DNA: TGTGCCAGCAGTTACAGAGGACTAGCGGACAATGAGCAGTTCTTC
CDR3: CASSYRGLADNEQFF

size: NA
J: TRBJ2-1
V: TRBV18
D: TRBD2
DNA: TGTGCCAGCTCACCACCATCTAGCGGGCGGTCCTACAATGAGCAGTTCTTC
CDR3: CASSPPSSGRSYNEQFF

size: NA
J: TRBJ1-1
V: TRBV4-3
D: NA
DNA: TGCGCCAGCAGCCAAGAGCTTTCAGCCCCCAGAGCTTTCTTT
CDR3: CASSQELSAPRAFF

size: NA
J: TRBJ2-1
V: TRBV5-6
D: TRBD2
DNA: TGTGCCAGCAGCTTGCCCCCGGGCGGGAGTCGTAATGAGCAGTTCTTC
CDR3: CASSLPPGGSRNEQFF

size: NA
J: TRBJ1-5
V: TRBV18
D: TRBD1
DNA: TGTGCCAGCTCACTTCAGGGGGACGGCAGCCAGCCCCAGCATTTT
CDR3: CASSLQGDGSQPQHF

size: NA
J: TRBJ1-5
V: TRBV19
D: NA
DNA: TGTGCCAGTACACCATTGGGGTTGGGTCAGCCCCAGCATTTT
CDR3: CASTPLGLGQPQHF

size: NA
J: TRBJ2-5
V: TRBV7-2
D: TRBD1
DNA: TGTGCCAGCGGCAAAAGGGGGACAGAACAAGAGACCCAGTACTTC
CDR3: CASGKRGTEQETQYF

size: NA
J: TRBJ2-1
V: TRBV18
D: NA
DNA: TGTGCCAGCTCACCAGGTATGACGGGGGCCTACAATGAGCAGTTCTTC
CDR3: CASSPGMTGAYNEQFF

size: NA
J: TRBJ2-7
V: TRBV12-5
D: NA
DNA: TGTGCTAGTGGTTTGAGGAATTGGGGCAGCTACGAGCAGTACTTC
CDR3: CASGLRNWGSYEQYF

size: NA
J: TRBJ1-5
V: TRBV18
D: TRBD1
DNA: TGTGCCAGCTCACCAGGACAGGGATACAATCAGCCCCAGCATTTT
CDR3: CASSPGQGYNQPQHF

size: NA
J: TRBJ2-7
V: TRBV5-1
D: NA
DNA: TGCGCCAGCAGCTCTACTAGCAGTTCCTACGAGCAGTACTTC
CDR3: CASSSTSSSYEQYF

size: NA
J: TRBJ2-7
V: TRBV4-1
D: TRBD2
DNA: TGCGCCAGCAGCACTCAGCGGCGGGAGGGCTACGAGCAGTACTTC
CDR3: CASSTQRREGYEQYF

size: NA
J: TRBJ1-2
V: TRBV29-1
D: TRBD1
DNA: TGCAGCGTTGTTGGGGGGACAGGGGGCGGTGGCTACACCTTC
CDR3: CSVVGGTGGGGYTF

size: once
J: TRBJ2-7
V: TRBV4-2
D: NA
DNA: TGTGCCAGCAGCCAACCTGGGGGGACTTCCACCTACGAGCAGTACTTC
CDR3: CASSQPGGTSTYEQYF

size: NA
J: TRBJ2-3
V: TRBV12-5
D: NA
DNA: TGTGCTAGTGGGGACGGGACGGAGATCCACACAGATACGCAGTATTTT
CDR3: CASGDGTEIHTDTQYF

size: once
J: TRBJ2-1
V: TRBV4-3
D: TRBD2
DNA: TGCGCCAGCAGCCCTCATAGCGGGAGGGCCATTCATGAGCAGTTCTTC
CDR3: CASSPHSGRAIHEQFF

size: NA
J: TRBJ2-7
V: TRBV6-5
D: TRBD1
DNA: TGTGCCAGCAGTTTGGGACAGGGCCCCGAGCAGTACTTC
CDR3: CASSLGQGPEQYF

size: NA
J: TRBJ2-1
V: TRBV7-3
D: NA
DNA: TGTGCCAGCAGCTTAGGCAGCGATGAGCAGTTCTTC
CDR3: CASSLGSDEQFF

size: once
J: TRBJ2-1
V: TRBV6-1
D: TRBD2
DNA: TGTGCCAGCACCGGGACTAGCGTTTACAATGAGCAGTTCTTC
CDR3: CASTGTSVYNEQFF

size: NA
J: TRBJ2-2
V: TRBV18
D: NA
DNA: TGTGCCAGCTCACCACCGGGGGTAAGAGGTACCGGGGAGCTGTTTTTT
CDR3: CASSPPGVRGTGELFF

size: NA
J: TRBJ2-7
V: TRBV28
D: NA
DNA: TGTGCCAGCAGTCCACCAGACAGCTCCGAGCAGTACTTC
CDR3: CASSPPDSSEQYF

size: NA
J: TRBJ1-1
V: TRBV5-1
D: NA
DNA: TGTGCCAGCAGCTTGATAGGGGGAATGAACACTGAAGCTTTCTTT
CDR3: CASSLIGGMNTEAFF

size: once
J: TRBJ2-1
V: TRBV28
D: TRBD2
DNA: TGTGCCAGCAGTCCTGTACCGGGACTAGCGACGACCTCCTACAATGAGCAGTTCTTC
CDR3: CASSPVPGLATTSYNEQFF

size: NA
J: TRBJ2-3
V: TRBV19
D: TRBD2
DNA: TGTGCCAGTAGTGTGGGACTAGCGGGAGCAGATACGCAGTATTTT
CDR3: CASSVGLAGADTQYF

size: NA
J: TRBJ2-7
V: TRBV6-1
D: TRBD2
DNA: TGTGCCAGCGCAACCGGGCTAGCGGGAGGAGGAGAACAGTACTTC
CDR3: CASATGLAGGGEQYF

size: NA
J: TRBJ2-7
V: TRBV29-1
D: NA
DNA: TGCAGCGTCCTGGACATTTCCTACGAGCAGTACTTC
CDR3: CSVLDISYEQYF

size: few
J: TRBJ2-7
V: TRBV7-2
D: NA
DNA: TGTGCCAGCAGCTTAGGGCCAGGGGATCGCTACGAGCAGTACTTC
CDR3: CASSLGPGDRYEQYF

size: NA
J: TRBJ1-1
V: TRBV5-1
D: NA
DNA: TGCGCCAGCAGCTTGGGTGGACCTGGGAACACTGAAGCTTTCTTT
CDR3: CASSLGGPGNTEAFF

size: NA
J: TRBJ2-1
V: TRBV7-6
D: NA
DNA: TGTGCCAGCAGCGTTAATGTTGCAGGGGTCTACAATGAGCAGTTCTTC
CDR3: CASSVNVAGVYNEQFF

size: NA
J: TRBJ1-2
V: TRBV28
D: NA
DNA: TGTGCCAGCAGTTTACGTCCCTATGGCTACACCTTC
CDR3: CASSLRPYGYTF

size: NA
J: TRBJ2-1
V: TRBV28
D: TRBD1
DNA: TGTGCCAGCAGTCAACCGGGACAGGGTGGGCACAATGAGCAGTTCTTC
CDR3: CASSQPGQGGHNEQFF

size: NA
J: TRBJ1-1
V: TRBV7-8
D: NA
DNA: TGTGCCAGCAGCTCAGGACTTTTGAACACTGAAGCTTTCTTT
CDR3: CASSSGLLNTEAFF

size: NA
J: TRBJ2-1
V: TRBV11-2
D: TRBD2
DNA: TGTGCCAGCAGCTTTTCCCCGGGAGGGACGTACAATGAGCAGTTCTTC
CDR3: CASSFSPGGTYNEQFF

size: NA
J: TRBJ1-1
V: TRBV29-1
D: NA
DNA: TGCAGCGTTGAAGAGAACACTGAAGCTTTCTTT
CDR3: CSVEENTEAFF

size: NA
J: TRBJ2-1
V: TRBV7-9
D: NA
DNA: TGTGCCAGCAGCTTAGCTTCCCGAGGACTCCCCAAGCAGTTCTTC
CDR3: CASSLASRGLPKQFF